The present entry profiles one T cell receptor beta chain with its context. This entry comes from a study of control samples from healthy donors and cancer patients. This table comes from immunoSEQ multiplex PCR, and its TCRdb copy is limited to in-frame clones, with some not included. The repertoire holds over 150,000 clones, nearly 96% seen once, with 0.85% to 1.3% in the top ten. This TCR was sampled from a woman aged 25 to 39 in good health. The specimen was blood.

The CDR3 nucleotides read TGTGCCAGCAGCTTAGCGGGCGATAGCAATCAGCCCCAGCATTTT. It is translated as CASSLAGDSNQPQHF. The chain has TRBV7-9 and TRBJ1-5; no firm D call. The CDR3 totals 15 residues. Germline CDR1 SEHNR, CDR2 FQNEAQ (reference sequence). Trimming stripped 0 bases from V and 0 bases from J, with 6 bases between.